These 3 T cell receptor beta chains share one sample of origin, sequenced in a study of cytomegalovirus exposure and HLA in healthy donors. The repertoire was sequenced with immunoSEQ multiplex PCR; TCRdb's copy has only in-frame clones and lacks some. Seen here are over 45,000 clones, 90% observed once, and the top ten hold 0.8% to 1.2%. Sequencing was done on a sample of PBMCs. These receptors all come from a young man in good health and CMV-seronegative.

The rearrangement uses TRBV10-2 and TRBJ2-5; possible D gene TRBD2, 6 bases. The CDR3 has 14 residues. Germline V gene lookup returns CDR1 WSHSY and CDR2 SAAADI. Trimming shortened V by 0 bases and J by 7 bases, and 12 bases separated the two germline ends. The CDR3 DNA sequence: TGCGCCAGCAGTGAGTCAGGCAGGGAGGTGACCCAGTACTTC. Protein: CASSESGREVTQYF.

The chain combines TRBV13 with TRBJ2-7; 11 nucleotides line up with TRBD2. J was trimmed by 4 bases and V by 6 bases; bases with no gene match: 5. CDR3 length: 14 residues. CDR1 is PRHDT, CDR2 FYEKMQ, per germline (reference sequence). The CDR3 nucleotides read TGTGCCAGCAGTCCCGGGACTAGCGGTTACGAGCAGTACTTC. Translation gives CASSPGTSGYEQYF.

The V call is TRBV30, the J call TRBJ2-2, with 14 bases fitting TRBD2. The CDR3 is made up of 17 amino acids. V shed 2 bases, J shed 5 bases, and the junction held 7 bases outside the gene matches. The germline V gene encodes CDR1 GTSNPN and CDR2 SVGIG (reference sequence). CDR3 nucleotide sequence: TGTGCCTGGAGTCCGACTAGCGGGAGGGCCCGGACCGGGGAGCTGTTTTTT. It is translated as CAWSPTSGRARTGELFF.